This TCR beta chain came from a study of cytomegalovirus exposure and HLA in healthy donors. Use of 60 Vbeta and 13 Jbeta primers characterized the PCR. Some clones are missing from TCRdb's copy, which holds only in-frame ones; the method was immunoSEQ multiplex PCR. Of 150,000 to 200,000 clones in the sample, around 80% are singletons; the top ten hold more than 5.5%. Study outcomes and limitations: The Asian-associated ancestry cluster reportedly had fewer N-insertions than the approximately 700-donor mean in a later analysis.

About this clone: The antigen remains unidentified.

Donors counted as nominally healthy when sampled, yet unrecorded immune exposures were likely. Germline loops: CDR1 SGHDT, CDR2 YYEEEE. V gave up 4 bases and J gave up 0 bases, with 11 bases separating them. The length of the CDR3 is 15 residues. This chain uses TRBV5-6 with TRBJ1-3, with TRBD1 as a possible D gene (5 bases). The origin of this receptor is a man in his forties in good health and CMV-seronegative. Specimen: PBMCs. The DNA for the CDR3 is TGTGCCAGCAGCCGTCAGGGAGGCTCTGGAAACACCATATATTTT. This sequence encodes CASSRQGGSGNTIYF.